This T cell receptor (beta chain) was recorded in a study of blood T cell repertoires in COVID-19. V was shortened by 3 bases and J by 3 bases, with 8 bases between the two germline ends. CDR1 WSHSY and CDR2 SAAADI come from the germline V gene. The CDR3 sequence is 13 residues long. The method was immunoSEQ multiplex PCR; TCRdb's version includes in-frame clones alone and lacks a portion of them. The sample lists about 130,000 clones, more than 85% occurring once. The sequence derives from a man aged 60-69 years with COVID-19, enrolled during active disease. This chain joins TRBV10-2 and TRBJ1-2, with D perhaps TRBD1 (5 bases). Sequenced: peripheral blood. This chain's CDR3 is CASSDRDHYGYTF. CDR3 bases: TGCGCCAGCAGTGACAGGGATCACTATGGCTACACCTTC.